These T cell receptor beta chains were read from a single sample in a study of cytomegalovirus exposure and HLA in healthy donors. Data came from immunoSEQ multiplex PCR; TCRdb stores just in-frame clones and leaves some out. This table holds 150,000 to 200,000 clones, roughly 79% found once. Sequencing was performed on PBMCs. The source is a man aged 45-60 years in good health and CMV-seropositive. Both conserved end residues are part of each CDR3. The order of the fields is D gene, V gene, J gene, clone size, CDR3 DNA, CDR3 protein. D genes are given only for firm matches. Size is stated for part of the rows, as once, few or many counts, or as a class when the clone is expanded.

>.|TRBV4-1|TRBJ1-2|.
TGCGCCAGCAGCCGACCGTCAACGGGGGGCGGCTACACCTTC
CASSRPSTGGGYTF
>.|TRBV19|TRBJ2-2|.
TGTGCCAGTAGTATTTTTGGGACACGGAACACCGGGGAGCTGTTTTTT
CASSIFGTRNTGELFF
>.|TRBV5-6|TRBJ2-7|.
TGTGCCAGCAGCTTTTTCAGGGGAGGGGTGGGTGAGCAGTACTTC
CASSFFRGGVGEQYF
>TRBD1|TRBV4-1|TRBJ1-1|.
TGCGCCAGCAGCCAGAAAGCACAGGGGGCATTTAACACTGAAGCTTTCTTT
CASSQKAQGAFNTEAFF
>TRBD2|TRBV5-1|TRBJ2-2|.
TGCGCCAGCAGCTGGAGCGGGGGCCGCACCGGGGAGCTGTTTTTT
CASSWSGGRTGELFF
>TRBD1|TRBV5-1|TRBJ2-3|few
TGCGCCAGCAGCTGGGGGACAGTCCCCAGCACAGATACGCAGTATTTT
CASSWGTVPSTDTQYF
>.|TRBV2|TRBJ1-2|.
TGTGCCAGCAGTGGGGGGGAGGGCTACACCTTC
CASSGGEGYTF
>.|TRBV20-1|TRBJ2-1|.
TGCAGTGCCGACAGGAATGAGCAGTTCTTC
CSADRNEQFF
>.|TRBV19|TRBJ2-3|few
TGTGCCAGTAGTAGGAACCGGGGGACCCGCACAGATACGCAGTATTTT
CASSRNRGTRTDTQYF
>.|TRBV9|TRBJ1-2|once
TGTGCCAGCAGCGTAGCATCTGGGGCCCACTACACCTTC
CASSVASGAHYTF
>.|TRBV4-2|TRBJ1-2|once
TGTGCCAGCAGCCTCTATCCTGGGGACTTCTATGGCTACACCTTC
CASSLYPGDFYGYTF
>.|TRBV6-5|TRBJ2-5|.
TGTGCCAGCAGCCACACCCGAGAGACCCAGTACTTC
CASSHTRETQYF
>TRBD1|TRBV28|TRBJ1-5|few
TGTGCCAGCAGTCTCCCGGACAGGGGGAACAATCAGCCCCAGCATTTT
CASSLPDRGNNQPQHF
>.|TRBV7-9|TRBJ2-1|few
TGTGCCAGCAGCCCGTGGGACACCGACAATGAGCAGTTCTTC
CASSPWDTDNEQFF
>.|TRBV6-1|TRBJ2-1|.
TGTGCCAGCAGTGAAGCAGGGGGGGGGCGCAACAATGAGCAGTTCTTC
CASSEAGGGRNNEQFF
>TRBD1|TRBV7-2|TRBJ1-1|.
TGTGCCAGCAGCCCACGGACAGGGAACACTGAAGCTTTCTTT
CASSPRTGNTEAFF
>.|TRBV7-8|TRBJ1-5|.
TGTGCCAGCAGCTTAGCCCGCAGGGGCAATCAGCCCCAGCATTTT
CASSLARRGNQPQHF
>.|TRBV29-1|TRBJ2-2|.
TGCAGCGTTGGGGGCGGCACCACGAACACCGGGGAGCTGTTTTTT
CSVGGGTTNTGELFF
>TRBD2|TRBV19|TRBJ2-2|.
TGTGCCAGTAGCCCGGGACTAGCGGGGGTTGTGCGCACCGGGGAGCTGTTTTTT
CASSPGLAGVVRTGELFF
>TRBD1|TRBV5-1|TRBJ2-5|.
TGCGCCAGCAGCCTGGGGGGACAGGGGAGACAGACCCAGTACTTC
CASSLGGQGRQTQYF
>.|TRBV5-4|TRBJ2-1|.
TGTGCCAGCAGCTGGAACAGGGCCAATGAGCAGTTCTTC
CASSWNRANEQFF
>.|TRBV11-2|TRBJ1-1|few
TGTGCCAGCAGCTTAGAGAGGAACACTGAAGCTTTCTTT
CASSLERNTEAFF
>.|TRBV5-6|TRBJ1-5|.
TGTGCCAGCAGCTTGGCAGGGGACAATCAGCCCCAGCATTTT
CASSLAGDNQPQHF
>TRBD1|TRBV7-8|TRBJ1-1|few
TGTGCCAGCAGCCTGGCGGAGGGGGCGAACACTGAAGCTTTCTTT
CASSLAEGANTEAFF
>.|TRBV5-5|TRBJ1-6|.
TGTGCCAGCAGCTTGGAGACGGAGGTTCCTTATAATTCACCCCTCCACTTT
CASSLETEVPYNSPLHF
>.|TRBV9|TRBJ1-6|.
TGTGCCAGCAGCGTCACAGGGAGCTCCTATAATTCACCCCTCCACTTT
CASSVTGSSYNSPLHF
>.|TRBV4-1|TRBJ1-2|.
TGCGCCAGCAGCCAAGCGGGACTACGCAACTATGGCTACACCTTC
CASSQAGLRNYGYTF
>.|TRBV7-6|TRBJ2-6|.
TGTGCCAGCAGCCGCAGCGGCACTGGGGCCAACGTCCTGACTTTC
CASSRSGTGANVLTF